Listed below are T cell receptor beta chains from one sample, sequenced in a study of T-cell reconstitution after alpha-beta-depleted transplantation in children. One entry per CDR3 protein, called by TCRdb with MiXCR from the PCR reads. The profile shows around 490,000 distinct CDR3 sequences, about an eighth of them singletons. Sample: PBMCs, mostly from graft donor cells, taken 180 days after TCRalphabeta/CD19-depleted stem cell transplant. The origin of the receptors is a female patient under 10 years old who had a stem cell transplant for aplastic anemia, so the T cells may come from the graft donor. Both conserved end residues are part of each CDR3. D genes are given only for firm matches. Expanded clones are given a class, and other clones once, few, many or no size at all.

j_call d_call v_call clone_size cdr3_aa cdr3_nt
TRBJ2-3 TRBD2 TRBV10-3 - CAISEGLAGGPGPDTQYF TGTGCCATCAGTGAGGGTTTAGCGGGAGGGCCGGGTCCAGATACGCAGTATTTT
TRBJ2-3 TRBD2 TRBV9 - CASSVGGTSGGRTDTQYF TGTGCCAGCAGCGTAGGCGGGACTAGCGGGGGGCGGACAGATACGCAGTATTTT
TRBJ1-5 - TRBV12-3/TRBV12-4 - CASSLALGGRNQPQHF TGTGCCAGCAGTTTAGCATTGGGAGGACGCAATCAGCCCCAGCATTTT
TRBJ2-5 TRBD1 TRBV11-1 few CASEGTGEETQYF TGTGCCAGCGAAGGGACAGGGGAAGAGACCCAGTACTTC
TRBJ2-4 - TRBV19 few CASSITGIGKNIQYF TGTGCCAGTAGTATTACTGGCATCGGCAAAAACATTCAGTACTTC
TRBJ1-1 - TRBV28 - CASRETRNTEAFF TGTGCCAGCAGAGAGACAAGGAACACTGAAGCTTTCTTT
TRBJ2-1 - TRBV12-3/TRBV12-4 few CASSQRFYNEQFF TGTGCCAGCAGTCAACGGTTCTACAATGAGCAGTTCTTC
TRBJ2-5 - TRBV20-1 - CSGRGQETQYF TGCAGTGGGAGAGGACAAGAGACCCAGTACTTC
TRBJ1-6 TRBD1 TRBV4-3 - CASSQARDRRNSPLHF TGCGCCAGCAGCCAAGCGCGGGACAGAAGAAATTCACCCCTCCACTTT
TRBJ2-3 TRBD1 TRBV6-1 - CASIPTTGVRDTQYF TGTGCCAGCATTCCTACTACAGGGGTTAGGGATACGCAGTATTTT
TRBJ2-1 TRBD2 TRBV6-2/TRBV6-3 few CASNALAGAAYNEQFF TGTGCCAGCAATGCTCTAGCGGGGGCTGCCTACAATGAGCAGTTCTTC
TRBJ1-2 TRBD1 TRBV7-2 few CASSLPRGTYGYTF TGTGCCAGCAGCTTACCCAGGGGGACCTATGGCTACACCTTC
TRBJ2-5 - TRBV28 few CASSSGTALPQETQYF TGTGCCAGCAGTTCCGGGACTGCCTTACCCCAAGAGACCCAGTACTTC
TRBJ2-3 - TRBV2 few CASTLGPAGATQYF TGTGCCAGCACCCTGGGGCCGGCCGGGGCTACGCAGTATTTT
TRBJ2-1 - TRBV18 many CASSPRRFEGQFF TGTGCCAGCTCACCACGGAGATTTGAAGGGCAGTTCTTC
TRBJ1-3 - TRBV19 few CASSSGSEGNTIYF TGTGCCAGTAGCAGTGGCAGCGAAGGAAACACCATATATTTT
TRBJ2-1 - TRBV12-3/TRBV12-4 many CASRTLYNEQFF TGTGCCAGCAGAACCCTCTACAATGAGCAGTTCTTC
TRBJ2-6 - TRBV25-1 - CASSEYWGAGANVLTF TGTGCCAGCAGTGAATATTGGGGAGCTGGGGCCAACGTCCTGACTTTC
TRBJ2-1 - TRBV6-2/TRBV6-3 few CASSYRPLTRGEQFF TGTGCCAGCAGTTATCGTCCCCTAACTAGGGGTGAGCAGTTCTTC
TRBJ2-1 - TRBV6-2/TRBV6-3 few CASSYSSGINEQFF TGTGCCAGCAGTTACTCTAGCGGCATCAATGAGCAGTTCTTC
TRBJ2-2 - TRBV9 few CASSSNPGMSTGELFF TGTGCCAGCAGCTCGAATCCGGGGATGAGTACCGGGGAGCTGTTTTTT
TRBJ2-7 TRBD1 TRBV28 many CASSLGGTGAYEQYF TGTGCCAGCAGTTTAGGGGGGACAGGGGCCTACGAGCAGTACTTC
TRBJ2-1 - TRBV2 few CASSVMSYNEQFF TGTGCCAGCAGCGTAATGTCCTACAATGAGCAGTTCTTC
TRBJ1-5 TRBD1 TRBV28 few CASSSSGTGLSQHF TGTGCCAGCAGTTCCTCCGGGACAGGTTTGTCCCAGCATTTT
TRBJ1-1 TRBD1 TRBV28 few CASSKGTGGTEAFF TGTGCCAGCAGTAAAGGGACAGGGGGCACTGAAGCTTTCTTT
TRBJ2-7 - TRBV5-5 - CASSLVSRGAYEQYF TGTGCCAGCAGCTTGGTTTCCAGGGGCGCCTACGAGCAGTACTTC
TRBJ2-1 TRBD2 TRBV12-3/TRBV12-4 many CASSDWGLARMGNEQFF TGTGCCAGCAGTGACTGGGGACTAGCGCGAATGGGGAATGAGCAGTTCTTC
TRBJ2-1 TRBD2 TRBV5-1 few CASSLVSSGNEQFF TGCGCCAGCAGCTTGGTCTCTAGCGGCAATGAGCAGTTCTTC
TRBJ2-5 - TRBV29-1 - CSVASHWAAVRYQETQYF TGCAGCGTTGCAAGTCATTGGGCCGCGGTGAGGTACCAAGAGACCCAGTACTTC
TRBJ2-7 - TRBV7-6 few CASAPGGTYEQYF TGTGCCAGCGCGCCCGGGGGTACGTACGAGCAGTACTTC
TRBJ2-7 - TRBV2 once CASSDRTPYEQYF TGTGCCAGCAGTGATAGGACCCCCTACGAGCAGTACTTC
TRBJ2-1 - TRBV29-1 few CSVAAYNEQFF TGCAGCGTCGCCGCTTACAATGAGCAGTTCTTC
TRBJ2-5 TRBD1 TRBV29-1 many CSVRQGARETQYF TGCAGCGTAAGACAGGGGGCTCGGGAGACCCAGTACTTC
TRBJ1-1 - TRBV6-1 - CASPAHNTEAFF TGTGCCAGCCCAGCTCATAACACTGAAGCTTTCTTT
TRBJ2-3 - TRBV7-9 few CASSTAGGLLDTQYF TGTGCCAGCAGCACCGCCGGAGGTTTACTTGATACGCAGTATTTT
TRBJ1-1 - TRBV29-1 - CSVQDRYYTEAFF TGCAGCGTTCAAGACAGATACTACACTGAAGCTTTCTTT
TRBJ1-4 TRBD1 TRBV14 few CASSPGENRGRSFEKLFF TGTGCCAGCAGCCCGGGAGAGAACAGGGGGCGATCATTTGAAAAACTGTTTTTT
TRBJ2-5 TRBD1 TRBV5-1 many CASSLDRGQETQYF TGCGCCAGCAGCTTGGACAGGGGGCAAGAGACCCAGTACTTC
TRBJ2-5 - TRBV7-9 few CASSLSRGGRETQYF TGTGCCAGCAGCTTATCCCGTGGGGGGCGAGAGACCCAGTACTTC
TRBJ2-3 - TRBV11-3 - CASSLDRGGTQYF TGTGCCAGCAGCTTAGATCGCGGGGGCACGCAGTATTTT
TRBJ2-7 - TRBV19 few CASSMGDSRSSYEQYF TGTGCCAGTAGTATGGGGGACTCCAGGAGCTCCTACGAGCAGTACTTC
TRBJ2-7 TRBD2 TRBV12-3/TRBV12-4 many CASRLAGSSYEQYF TGTGCCAGCAGACTAGCGGGGAGCTCCTACGAGCAGTACTTC
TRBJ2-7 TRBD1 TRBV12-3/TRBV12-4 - CASSLAGGGTFVRNYEQYF TGTGCCAGCAGTTTAGCAGGGGGCGGTACGTTCGTCCGGAACTACGAGCAGTACTTC
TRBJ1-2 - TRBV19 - CASSIITGRGYGYTF TGTGCCAGTAGTATAATTACGGGGCGCGGGTATGGCTACACCTTC
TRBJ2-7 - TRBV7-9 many CASSLGTYEQYF TGTGCCAGCAGCTTGGGGACTTACGAGCAGTACTTC
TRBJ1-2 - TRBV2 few CASTFESGGNYGYTF TGTGCCAGCACCTTCGAATCAGGCGGTAACTATGGCTACACCTTC
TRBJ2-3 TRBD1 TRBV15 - CATSRGQGITDTQYF TGTGCCACCAGCAGAGGACAGGGGATCACAGATACGCAGTATTTT
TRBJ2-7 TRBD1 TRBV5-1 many CASSSGQGIDEQYF TGCGCCAGCAGCTCTGGACAGGGTATCGACGAGCAGTACTTC
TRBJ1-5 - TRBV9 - CASSVAGGMSQPQHF TGTGCCAGCAGCGTAGCCGGAGGGATGAGTCAGCCCCAGCATTTT
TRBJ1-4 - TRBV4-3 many CASSQEKTTTNEKLFF TGCGCCAGCAGCCAAGAGAAGACTACAACTAATGAAAAACTGTTTTTT
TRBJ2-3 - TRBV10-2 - CATRGWSAGAQDTQYF TGCGCCACCAGGGGTTGGTCCGCAGGAGCACAAGATACGCAGTATTTT
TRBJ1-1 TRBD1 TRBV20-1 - CSARGPTGLNTEAFF TGCAGTGCTAGAGGCCCGACAGGGCTGAACACTGAAGCTTTCTTT
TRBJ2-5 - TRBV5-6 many CASTSRLVPETQYF TGTGCCAGCACCTCCAGACTAGTTCCAGAGACCCAGTACTTC